This entry is about one TCR beta chain. Antigen: not known. This record comes from a study of OX40 agonist ivuxolimab in advanced cancers. Whole-study context: Patients were dosed with the agonistic anti-OX40 (CD134) antibody ivuxolimab. One hepatocellular carcinoma and a couple of cutaneous melanoma patients partially responded. Overall study results and limits: Within 6 weeks, CD4+ and CD8+ blood T cells expanded clonally at 0.1 to 3.0 mg/kg.

Using immunoSEQ multiplex PCR, the repertoire was profiled, and TCRdb retains in-frame clones only, with some absent. The sample has around 140,000 clones, about nine tenths seen once; the top ten hold around 1%. CDR1 and CDR2 from the germline V gene are SQVTM and ANQGSEA. The CDR3 loop spans 12 amino acids. J lost 4 bases, V lost 6 bases, and 4 bases had no gene match. The TCR originated in an adult with an advanced solid tumor such as melanoma, head and neck, liver or kidney cancer. The gene calls are TRBV29-1 and TRBJ1-2; TRBD1 matches 8 bases. The sample was CD4+ or CD8+ T cells sorted from blood, taken in a trial of the OX40 agonist ivuxolimab. This CDR3 reads CSVADRGYGYTF. CDR3 nucleotide sequence: TGCAGCGTGGCAGACAGGGGCTATGGCTACACCTTC.